These 6 T cell receptor beta chains originate from one sample sequenced in a study of blood T cells in healthy people across ages. For the second PCR, which ran for about 7 to 11 cycles, a sample-barcoded 5' primer and a J-beta primer mix were used. Each CDR3 protein gets one entry after TCRdb re-called the 5' RACE reads with MiXCR. The sample carries about 1.7 million distinct CDR3 sequences, approximately 28% recorded once. The sample comprised blood. The receptors shown here come from a woman aged 25 to 45 in good health.

The rearrangement uses TRBV19 and TRBJ1-5, with D tentatively TRBD1 (5 bases). With 8 bases removed from V and 3 bases from J, the gap between germline ends came to 11 bases. CDR3 length equals 13 residues. Germline values: CDR1 LNHDA, CDR2 SQIVND (reference sequence). The chain's CDR3 is CASGDSLNQPQHF. CDR3 bases: TGTGCCAGTGGAGACAGCCTCAATCAGCCCCAGCATTTT.

This clonotype was seen a handful of times. The chain employs TRBV12-3 or TRBV12-4 and TRBJ2-1; D unresolved. V was cut by 7 bases and J by 9 bases, with 13 bases left in between. The CDR3 extends over 12 amino acids. The CDR3 DNA reads as TGTGCCAGCAATGTCTACCGAGGTGAGCAGTTCTTC. This gives the protein CASNVYRGEQFF.

This clonotype was counted ten times or more. The chain couples TRBV12-3 or TRBV12-4 to TRBJ2-1; 9 bases line up with TRBD1. This CDR3 is 15 amino acids long. Trimming took 6 bases from V and 4 from J; bases not matched to a gene: 7. Here the CDR3 reads CASRHRGLGYNEQFF. CDR3 nucleotides: TGTGCCAGCAGACACAGGGGGCTTGGGTACAATGAGCAGTTCTTC.

The J gene is TRBJ2-7, the V gene TRBV29-1; 11 bases line up with TRBD1. CDR1 and CDR2 from the germline V gene are SQVTM and ANQGSEA. V shed 6 bases and J 5 bases; nucleotides not matched to a gene: 9. There are 14 residues in the CDR3. CDR3 DNA: TGCAGCGTCGAGACCGGGACAGGGGGGAACGAGCAGTACTTC. Its translation: CSVETGTGGNEQYF.

The chain uses TRBV20-1 and TRBJ2-7; TRBD1 might be the D (6 bases). The CDR3 is 16 amino acids. Germline CDR1 reads DFQATT; CDR2 reads SNEGSKA (reference sequence). The V and J ends lost 0 bases and 4 bases respectively, with 19 bases between them. The CDR3 loop is CSARDRGQGMGYEQYF. The CDR3 DNA sequence: TGCAGTGCTAGAGATCGTGGGCAGGGGATGGGTTACGAGCAGTACTTC.

This clonotype was observed at least ten times. V gene TRBV9 combines with J gene TRBJ2-1; 7 nucleotides line up with TRBD2. J was trimmed by 2 bases and V by 4 bases; bases with no gene match: 15. Germline V CDR1 and CDR2: SGDLS, YYNGEE. CDR3 size: 18 residues. The CDR3 sequence: CASSRTGRDYNPYNEQFF. DNA of the CDR3: TGTGCCAGCAGCCGTACTGGACGGGACTACAACCCCTACAATGAGCAGTTCTTC.